Each of the 4 T cell receptor beta chains below was sequenced from the same sample in a study of beta chain features in type 1 diabetes. Study-level points and caveats: All four CD4+ subsets of Type 1 diabetes patients contained TCRB CDR3s that were moderately but significantly shorter.

These receptors' targets are unknown. Every bit of the isolated RNA underwent reverse transcription, so sequencing read expressed TCRB transcripts. Assay: immunoSEQ multiplex PCR; the TCRdb copy retains only in-frame clones and omits some. The table lists roughly 300,000 clones, approximately 14% of them singletons. The sequenced material came from naive CD4+ T cells from blood. These receptors were taken from a man aged 30-40 years with type 1 diabetes.

The chain combines TRBV5-1 with TRBJ2-1; the match to TRBD2 covers 9 bases. Trimming took 0 bases from V and 9 from J; bases not matched to a gene: 13. There are 17 residues in the CDR3. Per germline, CDR1 SGHRS and CDR2 YFSETQ. CDR3 DNA: TGCGCCAGCAGCTTGGCAGAAGGGCGGGAGGGCCTTGGTGAGCAGTTCTTC. Protein: CASSLAEGREGLGEQFF.

V usage is TRBV30 and J usage is TRBJ2-6; possible D gene TRBD2, 6 bases. The CDR3 is 12 amino acids. Per germline, CDR1 GTSNPN and CDR2 SVGIG (reference sequence). The CDR3 nucleotides read TGTGCACGCGGGACTGGGGCCAACGTCCTGACTTTC. Translation gives CARGTGANVLTF.

The chain is built from TRBV4-2 and TRBJ2-4; the D gene is possibly TRBD2 (7 bases). Germline V gives CDR1 LGHNA, CDR2 YNFKEQ. V shed 0 bases and J shed 0 bases, with 27 bases lying between them. The CDR3 spans 22 residues. The CDR3 loop is CASSQDPQSIGGLSLAKNIQYF. The DNA for the CDR3 is TGTGCCAGCAGCCAAGACCCACAATCGATCGGGGGGCTAAGTTTAGCCAAAAACATTCAGTACTTC.

J is TRBJ2-7 and V is TRBV7-2, with D perhaps matching TRBD2 (6 bases). V lost 2 bases and J 3 bases, leaving 11 bases between the germline ends. Germline V gene lookup returns CDR1 SGHTA and CDR2 FQGNSA. The CDR3 is made up of 14 amino acids. CDR3 amino acids: CASSLLSGDYEQYF. DNA of the CDR3: TGTGCCAGCAGCTTACTTTCGGGAGACTACGAGCAGTACTTC. The full variable domain, rest sourced from reference TRBV7-2 and TRBJ2-7, is GAGVSQSPSNKVTEKGKDVELRCDPISGHTALYWYRQSLGQGLEFLIYFQGNSAPDKSGLPSDRFSAERTGGSVSTLTIQRTQQEDSAVYLCASSLLSGDYEQYFGPGTRLTVT.